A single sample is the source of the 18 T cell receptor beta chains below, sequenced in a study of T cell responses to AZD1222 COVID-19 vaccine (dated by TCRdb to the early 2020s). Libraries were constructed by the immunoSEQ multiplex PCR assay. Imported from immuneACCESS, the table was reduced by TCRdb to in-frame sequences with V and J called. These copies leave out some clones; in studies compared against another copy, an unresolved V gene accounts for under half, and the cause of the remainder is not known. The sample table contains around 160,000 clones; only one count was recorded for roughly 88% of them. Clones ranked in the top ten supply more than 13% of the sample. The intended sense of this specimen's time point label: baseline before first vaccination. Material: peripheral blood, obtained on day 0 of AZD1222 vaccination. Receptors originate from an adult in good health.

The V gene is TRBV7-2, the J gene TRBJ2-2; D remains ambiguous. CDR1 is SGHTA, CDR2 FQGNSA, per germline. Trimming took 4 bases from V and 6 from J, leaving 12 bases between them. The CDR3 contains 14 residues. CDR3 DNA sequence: TGTGCCAGCAGCTCGGACGGAAGGGCCGGGGAGCTGTTTTTT. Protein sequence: CASSSDGRAGELFF.

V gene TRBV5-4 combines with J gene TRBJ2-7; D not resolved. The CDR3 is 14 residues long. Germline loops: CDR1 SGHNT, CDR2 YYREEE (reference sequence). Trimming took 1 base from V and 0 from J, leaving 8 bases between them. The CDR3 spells CASSLHSSSYEQYF. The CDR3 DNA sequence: TGTGCCAGCAGCTTGCACAGCAGCTCCTACGAGCAGTACTTC.

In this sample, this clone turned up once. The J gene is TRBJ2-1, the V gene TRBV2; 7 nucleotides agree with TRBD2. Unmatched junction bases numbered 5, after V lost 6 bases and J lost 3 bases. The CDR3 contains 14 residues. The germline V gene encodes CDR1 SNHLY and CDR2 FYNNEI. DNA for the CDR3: TGTGCCAGCAGGGCTAGCGGAATCTACAATGAGCAGTTCTTC. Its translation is CASRASGIYNEQFF.

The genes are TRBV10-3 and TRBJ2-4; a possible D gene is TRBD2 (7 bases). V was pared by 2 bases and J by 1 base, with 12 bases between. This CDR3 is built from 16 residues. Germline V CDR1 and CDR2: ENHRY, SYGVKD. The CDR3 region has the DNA TGTGCCATCAGTGAGGCGGGGGCGCTGGCCAAAAACATTCAGTACTTC. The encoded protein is CAISEAGALAKNIQYF.

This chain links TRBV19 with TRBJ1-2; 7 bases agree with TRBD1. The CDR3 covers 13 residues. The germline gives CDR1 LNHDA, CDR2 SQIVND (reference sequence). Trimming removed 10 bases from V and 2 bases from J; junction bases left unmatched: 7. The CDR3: CATLGDRNYGYTF. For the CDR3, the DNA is TGTGCCACCCTAGGGGACAGAAACTATGGCTACACCTTC.

The CDR3 loop reads CASSPYFPDGSYEQYF. CDR3 DNA: TGTGCCAGCTCACCATATTTCCCAGACGGATCCTACGAGCAGTACTTC. V usage is TRBV18 and J usage is TRBJ2-7; D unclear. Trimming left V 2 bases short and J 1 base short, with 15 bases between. This CDR3 is built from 16 residues. Germline CDR1 and CDR2: KGHSH and LQKENI.

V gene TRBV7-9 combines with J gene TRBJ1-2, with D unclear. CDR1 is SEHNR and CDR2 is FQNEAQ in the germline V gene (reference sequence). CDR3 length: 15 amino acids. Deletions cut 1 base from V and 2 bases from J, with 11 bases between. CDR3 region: CASSLEGSKNYGYTF. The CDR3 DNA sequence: TGTGCCAGCAGCTTAGAAGGGAGTAAGAACTATGGCTACACCTTC. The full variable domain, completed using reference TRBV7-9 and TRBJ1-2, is DTGVSQNPRHKITKRGQNVTFRCDPISEHNRLYWYRQTLGQGPEFLTYFQNEAQLEKSRLLSDRFSAERPKGSFSTLEIQRTEQGDSAMYLCASSLEGSKNYGYTFGSGTRLTVV.

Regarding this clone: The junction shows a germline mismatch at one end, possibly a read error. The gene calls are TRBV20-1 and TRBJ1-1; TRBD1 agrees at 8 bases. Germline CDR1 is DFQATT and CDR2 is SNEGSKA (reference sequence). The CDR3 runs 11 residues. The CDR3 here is CSARDRGQAPF. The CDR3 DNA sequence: TGCAGTGCTAGAGATCGGGGACAGGCCCCCTTT.

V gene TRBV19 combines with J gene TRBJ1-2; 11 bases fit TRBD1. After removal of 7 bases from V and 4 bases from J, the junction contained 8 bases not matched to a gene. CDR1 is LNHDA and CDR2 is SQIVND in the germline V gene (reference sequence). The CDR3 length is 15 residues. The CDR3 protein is CASTPPGTGGYGYTF. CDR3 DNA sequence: TGTGCCAGTACCCCCCCGGGGACAGGGGGCTATGGCTACACCTTC.

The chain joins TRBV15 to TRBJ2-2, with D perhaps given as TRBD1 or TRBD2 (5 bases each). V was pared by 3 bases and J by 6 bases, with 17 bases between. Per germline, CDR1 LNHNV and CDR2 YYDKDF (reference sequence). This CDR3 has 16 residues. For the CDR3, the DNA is TGTGCCACCAGCAGTACGGCCTTCGGGACCGCCGGGGAGCTGTTTTTT. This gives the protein CATSSTAFGTAGELFF.

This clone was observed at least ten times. The CDR3 sequence is CASSSVRGPISPLHF. The CDR3 region has the DNA TGTGCCAGCAGCTCCGTCCGGGGGCCCATTTCACCCCTCCACTTT. V and J are TRBV11-2 and TRBJ1-6; possible D gene TRBD1, 6 bases. Trimming cost V 4 bases and J 9 bases, with 16 bases left between them. Germline-derived CDR1 and CDR2 are SGHAT and FQNNGV. The CDR3 has 15 amino acids.

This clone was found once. The CDR3, as DNA: TGTGCCTGGAGTTCGACAGTTAGCTCACCCCTCCACTTT. Protein product: CAWSSTVSSPLHF. V usage is TRBV30 and J usage is TRBJ1-6; the D gene is possibly TRBD1 (5 bases). Trimming removed 2 bases from V and 10 bases from J, with 12 bases in between. CDR3 length: 13 residues. The germline gives CDR1 GTSNPN, CDR2 SVGIG (reference sequence).

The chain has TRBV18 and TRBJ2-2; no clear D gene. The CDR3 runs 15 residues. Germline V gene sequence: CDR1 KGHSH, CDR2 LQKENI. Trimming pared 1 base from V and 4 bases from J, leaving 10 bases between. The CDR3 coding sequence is TGTGCCAGCTCACCACTAGTAGGATCCACCGGGGAGCTGTTTTTT. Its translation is CASSPLVGSTGELFF.

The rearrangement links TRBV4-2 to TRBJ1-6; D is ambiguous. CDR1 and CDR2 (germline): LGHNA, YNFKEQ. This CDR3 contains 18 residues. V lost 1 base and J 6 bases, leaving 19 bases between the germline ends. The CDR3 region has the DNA TGTGCCAGCAGCCAAGTGGGGTCAGGTATACTAACTAATTCACCCCTCCACTTT. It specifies CASSQVGSGILTNSPLHF.

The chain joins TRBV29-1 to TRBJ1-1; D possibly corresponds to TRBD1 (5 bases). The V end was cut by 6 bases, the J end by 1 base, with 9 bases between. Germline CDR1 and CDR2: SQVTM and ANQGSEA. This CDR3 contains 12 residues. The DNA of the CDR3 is TGCAGCGTCCGGACAACGAACACTGAAGCTTTCTTT. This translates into CSVRTTNTEAFF.

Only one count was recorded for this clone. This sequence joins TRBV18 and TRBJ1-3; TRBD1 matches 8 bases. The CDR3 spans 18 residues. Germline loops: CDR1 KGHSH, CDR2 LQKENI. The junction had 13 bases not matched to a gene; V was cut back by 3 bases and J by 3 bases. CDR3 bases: TGTGCCAGCTCACCCTCTGACAGGGGACGTTTAGTTGGAAACACCATATATTTT. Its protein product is CASSPSDRGRLVGNTIYF.

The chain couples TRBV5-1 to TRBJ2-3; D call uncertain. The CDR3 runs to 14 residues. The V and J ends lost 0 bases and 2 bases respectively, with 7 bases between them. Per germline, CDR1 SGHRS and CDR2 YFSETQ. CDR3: CASSLAESTDTQYF. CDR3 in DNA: TGCGCCAGCAGCTTGGCCGAGTCCACAGATACGCAGTATTTT.

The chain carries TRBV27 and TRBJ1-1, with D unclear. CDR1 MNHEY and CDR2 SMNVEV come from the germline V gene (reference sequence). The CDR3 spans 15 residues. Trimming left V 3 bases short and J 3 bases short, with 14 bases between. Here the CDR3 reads CASSLSTKPHTEAFF. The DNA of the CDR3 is TGTGCCAGCAGTTTGTCCACAAAACCCCACACTGAAGCTTTCTTT.